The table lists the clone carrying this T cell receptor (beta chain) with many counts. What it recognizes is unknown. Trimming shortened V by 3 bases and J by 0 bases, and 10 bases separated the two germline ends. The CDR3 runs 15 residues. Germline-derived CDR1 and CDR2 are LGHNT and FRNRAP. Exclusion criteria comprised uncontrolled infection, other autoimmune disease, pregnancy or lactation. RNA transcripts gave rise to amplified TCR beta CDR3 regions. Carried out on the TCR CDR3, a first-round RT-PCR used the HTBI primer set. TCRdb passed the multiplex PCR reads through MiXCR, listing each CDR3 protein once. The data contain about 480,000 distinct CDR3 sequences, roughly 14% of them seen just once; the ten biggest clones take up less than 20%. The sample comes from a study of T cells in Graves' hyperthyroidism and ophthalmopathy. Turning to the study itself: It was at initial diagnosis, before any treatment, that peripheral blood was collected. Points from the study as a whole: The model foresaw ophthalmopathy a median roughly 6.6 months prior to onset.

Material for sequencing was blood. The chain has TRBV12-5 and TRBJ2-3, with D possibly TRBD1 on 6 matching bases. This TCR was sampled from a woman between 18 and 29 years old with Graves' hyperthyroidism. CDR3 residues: CASGFGQTSTDTQYF. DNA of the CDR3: TGTGCTAGTGGTTTCGGACAGACTAGCACAGATACGCAGTATTTT. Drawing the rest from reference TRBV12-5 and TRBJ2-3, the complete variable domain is DARVTQTPRHKVTEMGQEVTMRCQPILGHNTVFWYRQTMMQGLELLAYFRNRAPLDDSGMPKDRFSAEMPDATLATLKIQPSEPRDSAVYFCASGFGQTSTDTQYFGPGTRLTVL.